The 21 T cell receptor beta chains given below trace back to one sample, sequenced in a study of T-cell memory formation after mild COVID-19. TCRdb reanalysed the 5' RACE reads using MiXCR and keeps one entry per CDR3 protein. The table lists 470,000 or so distinct CDR3 sequences, around 27% of them singletons, with around 13% in the top ten. The specimen sequenced was PBMCs or a T cell subset sorted from them (not recorded which). These receptors came from an adult woman who had mild COVID-19 (a few samples of this study predate the infection). Cell type and time point are not known.

The chain is built from TRBV29-1 and TRBJ1-2; D is unresolved. The CDR3 loop spans 10 amino acids. Germline CDR1 is SQVTM and CDR2 is ANQGSEA. Deletions cut 6 bases from V and 4 bases from J, with 6 bases between. The CDR3 sequence is CSVPGYGYTF. DNA for the CDR3: TGCAGCGTACCGGGCTATGGCTACACCTTC.

The chain carries TRBV6-2 or TRBV6-3 and TRBJ2-7; a weak D match, TRBD2 (6 bases). CDR1 and CDR2 (germline): MNHEY, SVGEGT. Trimming shortened V by 5 bases and J by 3 bases, and 17 bases separated the two germline ends. This CDR3 has 15 amino acids. The CDR3 region is CASSAGGSGNYEQYF. The CDR3 region has the DNA TGTGCCAGCAGTGCCGGAGGTAGCGGAAACTACGAGCAGTACTTC.

V is TRBV29-1 and J is TRBJ2-1; D is perhaps TRBD2 (6 bases). In germline, CDR1 is SQVTM, CDR2 ANQGSEA. The CDR3 loop spans 14 amino acids. V dropped 6 bases and J dropped 3 bases, with 15 bases sitting between them. CDR3 bases: TGCAGCGTAGCCCTAGCGCATATCTACAATGAGCAGTTCTTC. It yields the protein CSVALAHIYNEQFF.

The chain employs TRBV12-3 or TRBV12-4 and TRBJ1-1, with D perhaps TRBD1 (5 bases). V lost 4 bases and J 6 bases, leaving 15 bases between the germline ends. This CDR3 is built from 14 residues. CDR3 coding DNA: TGTGCCAGCAGTTGGAGGGGAGTGGGACCTGAAGCTTTCTTT. Amino acid sequence: CASSWRGVGPEAFF.

The chain's CDR3 is CASSSPPGQGNGYTF. The CDR3 DNA reads TGTGCCAGCAGTTCCCCACCGGGACAGGGTAATGGCTACACCTTC. The chain uses TRBV6-1 and TRBJ1-2; 9 bases align to TRBD1. The germline V gene has CDR1 MNHNS and CDR2 SASEGT. The ends lost 5 bases at V and 6 bases at J; junction bases unmatched: 10. The CDR3 is 15 amino acids.

V usage is TRBV6-2 or TRBV6-3 and J usage is TRBJ2-5; D is unresolved. The CDR3 totals 13 residues. In germline, CDR1 is MNHEY, CDR2 SVGEGT. V lost 5 bases and J 5 bases, leaving 12 bases between the germline ends. CDR3: CASSRTLMETQYF. In nucleotides, the CDR3 is TGTGCCAGCAGTCGTACCCTAATGGAGACCCAGTACTTC.

This chain uses TRBV20-1 with TRBJ1-2; 7 bases agree with TRBD1. The CDR3 is 13 residues long. After removal of 5 bases from V and 4 bases from J, the junction contained 7 bases not matched to a gene. Germline CDR1 reads DFQATT; CDR2 reads SNEGSKA (reference sequence). The CDR3 reads CSAGGGGGYGYTF. Here the CDR3 DNA reads TGCAGTGCTGGGGGAGGGGGCGGCTATGGCTACACCTTC.

J is TRBJ1-1 and V is TRBV6-5, with 7 positions matching TRBD1. After removal of 1 base from V and 4 bases from J, the junction contained 3 bases not matched to a gene. There are 14 residues in the CDR3. Germline values: CDR1 MNHEY, CDR2 SVGAGI. CDR3 bases: TGTGCCAGCAGTTACTTAAACAGGGGCACTGAAGCTTTCTTT. As protein: CASSYLNRGTEAFF.

The CDR3 reads CASKVTKGYGYTF. DNA of the CDR3: TGTGCCAGCAAGGTGACCAAGGGGTATGGCTACACCTTC. The chain recombines TRBV6-5 with TRBJ1-2; a weak D match, TRBD1 (5 bases). CDR3 size: 13 residues. V lost 7 bases, J lost 5 bases, and 14 bases lay in between. The germline gives CDR1 MNHEY, CDR2 SVGAGI.

This clonotype was observed a few times. The chain combines TRBV29-1 with TRBJ2-6, with a tentative D call TRBD1 (6 bases). CDR3 size: 13 residues. Trimming stripped 7 bases from V and 4 bases from J, with 11 bases between. The V gene's germline CDR1 is SQVTM and CDR2 ANQGSEA. This chain's CDR3 is CSATGPGANVLTF. Written as DNA, the CDR3 is TGCAGCGCTACAGGGCCCGGGGCCAACGTCCTGACTTTC. Full variable domain (outside the CDR3, taken from reference TRBV29-1 and TRBJ2-6): SAVISQKPSRDICQRGTSLTIQCQVDSQVTMMFWYRQQPGQSLTLIATANQGSEATYESGFVIDKFPISRPNLTFSTLTVSNMSPEDSSIYLCSATGPGANVLTFGAGSRLTVL.

The genes are TRBV12-3 or TRBV12-4 and TRBJ1-1, with 9 bases aligning to TRBD1. There are 15 residues in the CDR3. V gave up 4 bases and J gave up 6 bases; unmatched junction bases: 9. This CDR3 reads CASSSGTGWVAEAFF. CDR3 in DNA: TGTGCCAGCAGTTCCGGGACAGGGTGGGTGGCTGAAGCTTTCTTT.

The rearrangement uses TRBV20-1 and TRBJ1-5, with D uncertain. From germline, CDR1 is DFQATT and CDR2 SNEGSKA (reference sequence). Between the trimmed V and J ends, which lost 7 bases and 4 bases, there was a span of 17 bases. The CDR3 runs to 14 residues. The CDR3 region has the DNA TGCAGTGTCACACGTCCAAATCCGAATCAGCCCCAGCATTTT. This translates into CSVTRPNPNQPQHF.

The chain joins TRBV4-1 to TRBJ2-3, with D perhaps TRBD1 (5 bases). Germline values: CDR1 MGHRA, CDR2 YSYEKL. Trimming cost V 4 bases and J 1 base, with 15 bases left between them. This CDR3 comprises 16 residues. CDR3 DNA: TGCGCCAGCAGCCGTAATCCTAGGGGTGGCACAGATACGCAGTATTTT. Translation: CASSRNPRGGTDTQYF.

V is TRBV9 and J is TRBJ1-5; D is unclear. Trimming shortened V by 0 bases and J by 6 bases, and 19 bases separated the two germline ends. CDR3 length equals 17 residues. Germline lookup yields CDR1 SGDLS and CDR2 YYNGEE. CDR3 DNA sequence: TGTGCCAGCAGCGTAGAGGAGGCGACATCAAGCGGTCAGCCCCAGCATTTT. Translated: CASSVEEATSSGQPQHF.

The V and J genes are TRBV29-1 and TRBJ2-1; 7 positions match TRBD2. With 7 bases clipped from V and 4 bases from J, the junction kept 4 bases outside the gene matches. Germline CDR1 reads SQVTM; CDR2 reads ANQGSEA. The CDR3 runs 12 residues. CDR3 bases: TGCAGCGCTAGCGGAGCTTACAATGAGCAGTTCTTC. It yields the protein CSASGAYNEQFF.

V is TRBV7-6 and J is TRBJ1-4; the D gene is possibly TRBD1 (5 bases). Germline loops: CDR1 SGHVS, CDR2 FNYEAQ. Trimming pared 1 base from V and 4 bases from J, leaving 13 bases between. The CDR3 has 16 residues. The CDR3 spells CASSLGAGAVNEKLFF. CDR3 coding DNA: TGTGCCAGCAGCTTAGGGGCCGGGGCCGTTAATGAAAAACTGTTTTTT.

This clonotype was seen only a few times. The chain couples TRBV6-5 to TRBJ2-2; the D is unclear. This CDR3 is 15 amino acids long. V was trimmed by 0 bases and J by 4 bases, leaving 9 bases between them. Germline CDR1 is MNHEY and CDR2 is SVGAGI. The chain's CDR3 is CASSYSILLTGELFF. In nucleotides, the CDR3 is TGTGCCAGCAGTTACTCGATTTTGCTCACCGGGGAGCTGTTTTTT.

The chain combines TRBV12-3 or TRBV12-4 with TRBJ2-1, with D possibly being TRBD1 (6 bases). The CDR3 consists of 14 residues. With 3 bases removed from V and 5 bases from J, the gap between germline ends came to 11 bases. The CDR3 sequence: CASSFLNRDNEQFF. The CDR3 nucleotides are TGTGCCAGCAGTTTTCTCAACAGGGACAATGAGCAGTTCTTC.

This clonotype was observed a handful of times. This chain uses TRBV12-3 or TRBV12-4 with TRBJ2-5; D not certain. This CDR3 comprises 14 residues. V shed 1 base and J shed 7 bases, with 13 bases lying between them. The CDR3 DNA reads TGTGCCAGCAGTTTAGTCTCACCCGAGGTGACCCAGTACTTC. Amino acids: CASSLVSPEVTQYF.

This clonotype was seen only a few times. The chain uses TRBV5-1 and TRBJ2-1; D not resolved. V lost 3 bases and J 5 bases, leaving 9 bases between the germline ends. The CDR3 length is 13 residues. Germline loops: CDR1 SGHRS, CDR2 YFSETQ. The CDR3 DNA reads TGCGCCAGCAGCTGGAACTCGGACAATGAGCAGTTCTTC. Its translation: CASSWNSDNEQFF.

The table lists this clonotype with a count of one. The rearrangement links TRBV5-4 to TRBJ2-1; 10 bases are shared with TRBD1. Germline V lookup: CDR1 SGHNT, CDR2 YYREEE (reference sequence). The CDR3 consists of 16 residues. The V segment lost 6 bases and the J segment 4 bases; nucleotides outside the gene matches: 10. DNA for the CDR3: TGTGCCAGCACGCGCCTGGGACAGGGGACATACAATGAGCAGTTCTTC. Encoded protein: CASTRLGQGTYNEQFF.